This T cell receptor beta chain was sequenced in a study of blood T cell repertoires in COVID-19. On the study more broadly: COVID-19 samples from acute and convalescent phases originated in the United States, Italy and Spain. The cDNA or gDNA used as material had been derived from T cells, B-cell-depleted T cells, or PBMCs.

The germline V gene has CDR1 MDHEN and CDR2 SYDVKM. V dropped 3 bases and J dropped 0; count of bases not matched to a gene: 3. This CDR3 contains 15 residues. Repertoires were generated with immunoSEQ multiplex PCR, while TCRdb's copy carries only in-frame clones and drops some. Counted here are some 95,000 clones, 75% to 85% occurring once; the ten biggest clones make up around a quarter. The rearrangement links TRBV28 to TRBJ2-3, with TRBD2 matching 7 bases. The source is a man aged 65 to 79 with acute or convalescent COVID-19. The sample comprised peripheral blood. CDR3 residues: CASSLGGSSTDTQYF. In DNA, the CDR3 is TGTGCCAGCAGTTTGGGGGGGAGTAGCACAGATACGCAGTATTTT.